The TCR beta chain under discussion was sequenced for a study of T cell repertoires and Cas9 in healthy adults (dated by TCRdb to 2017 to 2018). The study in broad terms: Within the CD4 and CD8 compartments, the researchers characterized SpCas9-reactive T cells in terms of multi-effector potency, cytotoxicity and lineage determination. The study examined preexisting T cell immunity against the Streptococcus pyogenes Cas9 nuclease (SpCas9) used in CRISPR gene editing.

What the authors observed across the whole study: In vitro, SpCas9-reactive regulatory T cells were reported to reduce the proliferation and function of SpCas9-reactive effector T cells.

Donors were healthy humans. Details on this clone: Its antigen specificity is not known. Qualities for individual bases were not recorded, and no much larger clone is one base off.

The germline V gene supplies CDR1 LGHNA and CDR2 YNFKEQ. The CDR3, cysteine through phenylalanine, is 16 amino acids long. CDR3 DNA is the only sequence kept; it has 48 bases, read in frame from the first base. V trim: 4 bases; J trim: 3 bases; unmatched bases: 7. Library construction relied on the immunoSEQ multiplex PCR assay. Not all clones reach the TCRdb copy of this immuneACCESS table, which keeps in-frame sequences only. Checked studies attribute under half of the gap to unresolved V genes and leave the rest unexplained. This sample is represented by approximately 22,000 clones; 85% to 95% of them were singletons. Clones ranked in the top ten supply 0.84% of the sample.

This receptor was obtained from a human donor in good health. The sample consisted of CD4+ effector T cells (CD127+, CD25-, CD137-, CD154-) from PBMCs; culture status not recorded. The rearrangement combines TRBV4-2 with TRBJ1-4, and TRBD1 aligns with 8 junction nucleotides. The sequence in DNA is TGTGCCAGCAGCCGCGACAGGGGTTCGGCTAATGAAAAACTGTTTTTT. This gives the protein CASSRDRGSANEKLFF.